This T cell receptor (beta chain) was profiled in a study of blood T cell repertoires in COVID-19. In the study overall: The United States, Italy and Spain provided the acute and convalescent COVID-19 samples. The cDNA or gDNA used as material had been derived from T cells, B-cell-depleted T cells, or PBMCs.

Germline V gene sequence: CDR1 SGHNT, CDR2 YENEEA. This CDR3 contains 17 residues. V lost 6 bases to trimming and J lost 9 bases; unmatched junction nucleotides: 12. In the authors' workflow: Amplification of reference gene primers provided the estimated nucleated cell counts. TCRdb's copy holds only in-frame clones and misses some; the assay was immunoSEQ multiplex PCR. The V and J calls and clone size were taken over from that table, and D and trimming were inferred from the DNA. In the table there are tens of thousands of clones, approximately 85% of which are singletons. Source material: peripheral blood. This sequence was found in a man in his sixties or seventies in a cohort sampled during active COVID-19. The chain links TRBV11-3 to TRBJ2-3, with TRBD2 matching over 16 bases. CDR3 region: CASRKKGLAGGPRTQYF. The DNA of the CDR3 is TGTGCCAGCAGGAAGAAGGGACTAGCGGGAGGGCCACGAACGCAGTATTTT.